This note documents a single T cell receptor beta chain sequence. The antigen is undetermined. This entry is derived from a study of T cells expressing NK-cell markers. General study points: Of CD8+ T cells, about 1.0-8% belonged to dominant NKG2C+ clonotypes in six or seven donors. The leading position in the CD3+CD56-NKG2C+ fraction of a handful of donors also went to these clonotypes.

The CDR3 consists of 13 residues. Making the TCR beta cDNA relied on 5'RACE template switching with UMIs. TCRdb reprocessed the 5' RACE reads and keeps a single row for each CDR3 protein, giving no DNA. The table lists about 260,000 distinct CDR3 sequences. Sequences were obtained from blood T cells: a sorted CD56 or NKG2C T cell subset, CD4+ or CD8+ T cells, or bulk PBMC T cells (not recorded which). The TCR comes from a woman aged 18 to 69 in good health. This chain links TRBV12-3 or TRBV12-4 with TRBJ1-2; with no DNA, the TCRdb D assignment of TRBD1 cannot be verified. CDR3 amino acids: CASSPGTGYGYTF.